This TCR beta chain was identified during a study of T cells in Graves' hyperthyroidism and ophthalmopathy. This clonotype was counted at least ten times. CDR3 length equals 12 residues. Per germline, CDR1 GTSNPN and CDR2 SVGIG (reference sequence). The ends were cut back, 2 bases at V and 6 bases at J, with 7 bases in the middle. TCR beta CDR3 region amplification was performed from RNA transcripts. RT-PCR in the first round (using the HTBI primer set) targeted the TCR CDR3. Each CDR3 protein is one row after TCRdb ran MiXCR on the multiplex PCR reads. The sample has some 550,000 distinct CDR3 sequences; approximately 16% are singletons. Diagnostic assessment was based on clinical symptoms, serum thyroxine and TRAb, thyroid ultrasound and orbital computed tomography.

Sequenced input: blood. The sequence was obtained from a woman between 35 and 50 years old with Graves' ophthalmopathy. The chain links TRBV30 to TRBJ2-2; D gene ambiguous. CDR3 sequence (DNA): TGTGCCTGGAGTCCCGTTGCCGGGGAGCTGTTTTTT. Its protein is CAWSPVAGELFF.